A single sample is the source of the 24 T cell receptor beta chains below, sequenced in a study of blood T cell repertoires in COVID-19 (dated by TCRdb to 2019 to 2021). The library relied on the immunoSEQ multiplex PCR assay. TCRdb holds this immuneACCESS table with in-frame rearrangements only. Some clones are missing; in checked studies, unresolved V genes explain under half, and the rest has no known cause. This sample comprises some 370,000 clones, about 87% of them detected only once. The top ten clones comprise 8% to 13% of the sample. What was sequenced was peripheral blood. Receptor source: a woman younger than 45 with COVID-19, enrolled during active disease.

V and J are TRBV4-3 and TRBJ1-2; a weak D match, TRBD1 (5 bases). Looked up from germline, CDR1 is LGHNA and CDR2 is YSLEER. V was shortened by 0 bases and J by 8 bases, with 19 bases between the two germline ends. The CDR3 totals 16 residues. CDR3: CASSQDPPGGSGGYTF. The CDR3 DNA sequence: TGCGCCAGCAGCCAAGACCCCCCGGGGGGATCTGGGGGCTACACCTTC.

This clone was counted a few times. The J gene is TRBJ2-1, the V gene TRBV19; 11 positions agree with TRBD2. The CDR3 consists of 14 residues. Germline CDR1 reads LNHDA; CDR2 reads SQIVND (reference sequence). V trimming: 6 bases; J trimming: 5 bases; junction bases outside the gene matches: 3. CDR3 nucleotides: TGTGCCAGTAGCCTAGCGGGAGGCCACAATGAGCAGTTCTTC. Translated, it gives CASSLAGGHNEQFF. Complete variable domain (other parts from reference TRBV19 and TRBJ2-1): DGGITQSPKYLFRKEGQNVTLSCEQNLNHDAMYWYRQDPGQGLRLIYYSQIVNDFQKGDIAEGYSVSREKKESFPLTVTSAQKNPTAFYLCASSLAGGHNEQFFGPGTRLTVL.

The rearrangement uses TRBV6-1 and TRBJ1-2; the match to TRBD1 covers 8 bases. Germline V gene lookup returns CDR1 MNHNS and CDR2 SASEGT. The CDR3 has 15 residues. J was trimmed by 4 bases and V by 2 bases; bases with no gene match: 6. The DNA of the CDR3 is TGTGCCAGCAGTGAAAGGCTCGGGACAGGCTATGGCTACACCTTC. The encoded protein is CASSERLGTGYGYTF.

The sample holds a few counts of this clone. The chain employs TRBV29-1 and TRBJ2-3; the match to TRBD1 covers 7 bases. Germline V gene data show CDR1 as SQVTM and CDR2 as ANQGSEA. This CDR3 has 12 amino acids. V gave up 5 bases and J gave up 3 bases; unmatched junction bases: 2. The CDR3 DNA is TGCAGCGTTAGGGGACAGACAGATACGCAGTATTTT. The encoded protein is CSVRGQTDTQYF.

The chain couples TRBV3-1 (or the pseudogene TRBV3-2) to TRBJ1-4, with no clear D. In germline, CDR1 is LGHDT, CDR2 YNNKEL (reference sequence). V shed 6 bases and J shed 10 bases, with 15 bases lying between them. The CDR3 has 13 residues. CDR3 loop: CASSRDRDGKLFF. The CDR3 DNA is TGTGCCAGCAGTCGGGATAGAGACGGAAAACTGTTTTTT.

This chain connects TRBV4-1 to TRBJ2-4; TRBD2 agrees at 14 bases. From germline, CDR1 is MGHRA and CDR2 YSYEKL. The V segment lost 1 base and the J segment 6 bases; nucleotides outside the gene matches: 8. This CDR3 spans 18 amino acids. The chain's CDR3 is CASSQAGGLAGAGNIQYF. CDR3 bases: TGCGCCAGCAGCCAAGCCGGGGGACTAGCGGGAGCCGGAAACATTCAGTACTTC.

This clone was picked up one time. The rearrangement joins TRBV5-8 to TRBJ2-1; the D is unclear. The CDR3 loop spans 15 amino acids. Germline V lookup: CDR1 SGHTS, CDR2 YDEGEE. The V end was cut by 2 bases, the J end by 5 bases, with 14 bases between. The CDR3 region is CASSFFGFADNEQFF. The CDR3 coding sequence is TGTGCCAGCAGCTTCTTCGGGTTTGCAGACAATGAGCAGTTCTTC.

The J gene is TRBJ1-5, the V gene TRBV4-1, with a possible D match to TRBD1 (5 bases). Trimming stripped 4 bases from V and 0 bases from J, with 10 bases between. There are 15 residues in the CDR3. Germline assignment: CDR1 MGHRA and CDR2 YSYEKL. CDR3 loop: CASSPHRTSNQPQHF. The CDR3 nucleotides read TGCGCCAGCAGCCCCCACAGGACTAGCAATCAGCCCCAGCATTTT.

In this sample, this clone turned up many times. The V gene is TRBV19, the J gene TRBJ1-1; D unclear. The germline CDR1 and CDR2 sequences are LNHDA and SQIVND (reference sequence). CDR3 size: 12 residues. Trimming cost V 5 bases and J 1 base, with 5 bases left between them. DNA of the CDR3: TGTGCCAGTAGTCGAGGGAACACTGAAGCTTTCTTT. Residues: CASSRGNTEAFF.

V and J are TRBV28 and TRBJ2-7; tentatively, D is TRBD1 (6 bases). Trimming cost V 3 bases and J 6 bases, with 12 bases left between them. CDR3 length: 13 amino acids. Germline CDR1 and CDR2: MDHEN and SYDVKM. The CDR3 loop reads CASSFPGVGEQYF. The CDR3 DNA is TGTGCCAGCAGTTTCCCAGGGGTAGGCGAGCAGTACTTC.

The CDR3 loop reads CASSQAQNSPLHF. The CDR3, as DNA: TGTGCCAGCAGTCAAGCACAGAATTCACCCCTCCACTTT. The V gene is TRBV12-3 or TRBV12-4, the J gene TRBJ1-6, with no clear D. V was clipped by 5 bases and J by 7 bases, with 9 bases between them. The CDR3 is made up of 13 amino acids.

This clone has only a few counts. This chain connects TRBV5-8 to TRBJ2-1; 8 positions agree with TRBD1. Germline V lookup: CDR1 SGHTS, CDR2 YDEGEE. The CDR3 runs to 15 residues. The trim removed 1 base at V and 6 bases at J, leaving 6 bases unmatched. The CDR3 loop reads CASSLQGAPLNEQFF. The CDR3, as DNA: TGTGCCAGCAGCTTGCAGGGGGCCCCCCTCAATGAGCAGTTCTTC.

The chain uses TRBV6-2 or TRBV6-3 and TRBJ1-1; D may be TRBD1 (6 bases). There are 14 residues in the CDR3. V was shortened by 6 bases and J by 5 bases, with 16 bases between the two germline ends. The germline V gene encodes CDR1 MNHEY and CDR2 SVGEGT. The CDR3 nucleotides read TGTGCCAGCAGCCTGGAAGTAAGGGGGACTGAAGCTTTCTTT. It translates to CASSLEVRGTEAFF.

This sequence joins TRBV6-1 and TRBJ2-1, with 13 bases fitting TRBD2. CDR3 size: 17 residues. The junction had 3 bases not matched to a gene; V was cut back by 1 base and J by 3 bases. Germline assignment: CDR1 MNHNS and CDR2 SASEGT. CDR3: CASSEDGTSGVYNEQFF. The CDR3 nucleotides are TGTGCCAGCAGTGAAGATGGGACTAGCGGGGTCTACAATGAGCAGTTCTTC.

The chain couples TRBV3-1 (or the pseudogene TRBV3-2) to TRBJ1-1; TRBD1 agrees at 8 bases. The V gene's germline CDR1 is LGHDT and CDR2 YNNKEL (reference sequence). The CDR3 has 14 residues. Trimming took 4 bases from V and 5 from J; bases not matched to a gene: 6. CDR3 amino acids: CASSPDRGGTEAFF. DNA for the CDR3: TGTGCCAGCAGCCCCGACAGGGGTGGGACTGAAGCTTTCTTT.

The chain combines TRBV9 with TRBJ2-7; D possibly corresponds to TRBD2 (6 bases). Per the germline V gene, CDR1 is SGDLS and CDR2 is YYNGEE. This CDR3 region has 15 residues. Trimming left V 0 bases short and J 3 bases short, with 13 bases between. The CDR3 reads CASSVGIGGGYEQYF. In DNA, the CDR3 is TGTGCCAGCAGCGTAGGGATTGGGGGAGGCTACGAGCAGTACTTC.

The chain couples TRBV5-1 to TRBJ2-7; possible D gene TRBD2, 6 bases. Germline V gene sequence: CDR1 SGHRS, CDR2 YFSETQ. Trimming shortened V by 1 base and J by 3 bases, and 11 bases separated the two germline ends. This CDR3 region has 14 residues. CDR3 nucleotide sequence: TGCGCCAGCAGCTTGTCCGGGGGTCTCTACGAGCAGTACTTC. It codes for CASSLSGGLYEQYF.

The chain employs TRBV5-1 and TRBJ2-1, with a tentative D call TRBD2 (5 bases). The CDR3 is 12 residues long. Germline lookup yields CDR1 SGHRS and CDR2 YFSETQ. Deletions cut 1 base from V and 11 bases from J, with 10 bases between. This chain's CDR3 is CASSLKTGKQFF. CDR3 coding DNA: TGCGCCAGCAGCTTGAAAACGGGGAAGCAGTTCTTC.

J is TRBJ2-5 and V is TRBV5-5; weak D call: TRBD2 (7 bases). V was cut by 2 bases and J by 1 base, with 9 bases left in between. In germline, CDR1 is SGHKS, CDR2 YYEKEE (reference sequence). This CDR3 comprises 14 residues. CDR3 loop: CASSLGGGQETQYF. The CDR3 DNA reads TGTGCCAGCAGCTTAGGGGGGGGCCAAGAGACCCAGTACTTC.

V and J are TRBV12-2 and TRBJ1-4. TRBV12-2 is given as a pseudogene. The CDR3 length is 13 residues. CDR3 loop: CASRFREGEKLFF. The CDR3 region has the DNA TGTGCAAGTCGCTTTAGGGAGGGTGAAAAACTGTTTTTT.

The chain is built from TRBV29-1 and TRBJ2-7, with a possible D match to TRBD2 (6 bases). The V gene's germline CDR1 is SQVTM and CDR2 ANQGSEA. The CDR3 runs to 13 residues. V shed 6 bases and J shed 0 bases, with 12 bases lying between them. The CDR3 is CSVYTGSSYEQYF. CDR3 sequence (DNA): TGCAGCGTGTACACCGGGAGCTCCTACGAGCAGTACTTC.

V is TRBV24-1 and J is TRBJ2-2; 7 bases map to TRBD1. The CDR3 sequence is 15 residues long. Trimming cost V 0 bases and J 6 bases; bases outside gene matches: 3. The germline gives CDR1 KGHDR, CDR2 SFDVKD. CDR3 amino acids: CATSDLRDRPGELFF. The CDR3, as DNA: TGTGCCACCAGTGATTTGCGGGACAGACCCGGGGAGCTGTTTTTT.

V gene TRBV7-2 combines with J gene TRBJ1-1; 7 positions agree with TRBD1. V dropped 5 bases and J dropped 11; count of bases not matched to a gene: 17. Germline CDR1 is SGHTA and CDR2 is FQGNSA. This CDR3 region has 15 residues. CDR3 in amino acids: CASSASWAGGPVAFF. CDR3 nucleotide sequence: TGTGCCAGCAGCGCAAGCTGGGCAGGGGGTCCGGTGGCTTTCTTT.

The chain has TRBV16 and TRBJ2-1; D call uncertain. The V and J ends lost 4 bases and 0 bases respectively, with 13 bases between them. CDR3 length equals 16 residues. The germline V gene encodes CDR1 KGHSY and CDR2 FQNENV. The CDR3 loop is CASSPSAASSYNEQFF. Here the CDR3 DNA reads TGTGCCAGCAGCCCCTCGGCTGCTAGCTCCTACAATGAGCAGTTCTTC.